The clone carrying this TCR beta chain was counted a single time. Its antigen is not known. One end of the junction fails to match germline, which may point to a read error. The CDR3 length is 16 residues. CDR1 is MDHEN, CDR2 SYDVKM, per germline. The authors ran a second PCR of about 7 to 12 cycles using a sample-barcoded 5' primer and a J-beta primer mix. Using its own MiXCR run on the 5' RACE reads, TCRdb lists one record per CDR3 protein. The sample lists just over 1 million distinct CDR3 sequences, more than 40% occurring once. The source of the sample is a study of blood T cells in healthy people across ages. Peripheral blood from each donor was collected in a volume of 8.5 to 10 milliliters. Extraction of total RNA produced a minimum of 5 micrograms from each sample. The study, taken as a whole, reports: Naive T cell percentage showed a strong correlation with TCR beta diversity. Long-lived and aged donors differed, with more naive CD4+ cells and higher diversity in the long-lived.

The specimen was blood. The TCR originated in a woman in her sixties in good health. The V and J genes are TRBV28 and TRBJ2-3; D unresolved. The CDR3 reads CASSLVSQPALDTQYF. The DNA for the CDR3 is TGCGCCAGCAGTTTAGTCTCCCAACCGGCCTTAGATACGCAGTATTTT.